This entry concerns a single T cell receptor beta chain. TCRdb keeps only in-frame clones here, not all; method: immunoSEQ multiplex PCR. The table lists over 200,000 clones, roughly 90% of them singletons. The data are from a study of blood T cell repertoires in COVID-19. Study summary: Samples of COVID-19 (acute and convalescent) were obtained from the United States, Italy and Spain. The cDNA or gDNA used as material had been derived from T cells, B-cell-depleted T cells, or PBMCs.

The CDR3 totals 13 residues. This chain links TRBV21-1 with TRBJ1-2. TRBV21-1 is a pseudogene segment. The source material was peripheral blood. The TCR was taken from a woman aged 55-69 years with acute or convalescent COVID-19. This CDR3 is CASRRTENYGYTF. In DNA form, the CDR3 reads TGTGCCAGCAGGCGGACTGAGAACTATGGCTACACCTTC.